The table lists the clone carrying this TCR beta chain with a count of one. Its antigen is currently unknown. Assay used: immunoSEQ multiplex PCR; TCRdb lists only in-frame clones, some missing. The table includes approximately 150,000 clones, approximately 91% detected once. CDR3 length equals 16 residues. CDR1 is GTSNPN, CDR2 SVGIG, per germline (reference sequence). V trimming: 5 bases; J trimming: 0 bases; junction bases outside the gene matches: 9. This specimen comes from a study of T cell responses to AZD1222 COVID-19 vaccine. Findings of the study overall: Clonal diversity was possibly underestimated, and white British individuals and females predominated among donors. Close to half of spike-specific TCRs reportedly recognize unmutated variant regions.

The sequence came from an adult who received the AZD1222 COVID-19 vaccine. This sample comprised peripheral blood, obtained 28 days after the second AZD1222 dose. The chain combines TRBV30 with TRBJ1-5; TRBD1 matches at 8 bases. The CDR3 loop reads CAWSAGGALSNQPQHF. The CDR3 DNA sequence: TGTGCCTGGTCGGCAGGGGGCGCTCTTAGCAATCAGCCCCAGCATTTT. The full variable domain, completed using reference TRBV30 and TRBJ1-5, is SQTIHQWPATLVQPVGSPLSLECTVEGTSNPNLYWYRQAAGRGLQLLFYSVGIGQISSEVPQNLSASRPQDRQFILSSKKLLLSDSGFYLCAWSAGGALSNQPQHFGDGTRLSIL.